Shown below are 20 T cell receptor beta chains from a single sample sequenced in a study of response to subunit inactivated influenza vaccine. One entry per CDR3 protein results from TCRdb running MiXCR on the RT-PCR reads. This table has 700,000 to 800,000 distinct CDR3 sequences, about a fifth appearing once. Specimen: PBMCs from blood, collected around 5 days after vaccination. The receptors here all came from a man in his fifties or sixties who received an inactivated influenza vaccine.

This clonotype was seen at least ten times. The chain couples TRBV11-2 to TRBJ2-5, with D tentatively TRBD1 (6 bases). Trimming removed 0 bases from V and 11 bases from J, with 7 bases in between. This CDR3 comprises 11 residues. Germline V gene data show CDR1 as SGHAT and CDR2 as FQNNGV. This CDR3 is CASSLEGTQYF. As DNA, the CDR3 is TGTGCCAGCAGCTTAGAGGGGACACAGTACTTC.

This clonotype was recorded a few times. V gene TRBV20-1 combines with J gene TRBJ1-2; 11 bases line up with TRBD1. Germline V gene data show CDR1 as DFQATT and CDR2 as SNEGSKA (reference sequence). The V gene end was trimmed by 5 bases and the J gene end by 7 bases; junction bases not matched to a gene: 18. The CDR3 spans 17 residues. CDR3 residues: CSAERGTGGSNFFGYTF. DNA for the CDR3: TGCAGTGCTGAACGAGGGACAGGGGGTTCCAACTTCTTTGGCTACACCTTC.

Comments on this clonotype: The conserved closing phenylalanine or tryptophan is absent in this CDR3, likely reflecting a read error. CDR3 amino acids: CASTPRSSYNEQFL. CDR3 nucleotide sequence: TGCGCCAGCACCCCCCGGAGCTCCTACAATGAGCAGTTCCTC. The rearrangement uses TRBV5-1 and TRBJ2-1; unclear D gene. The CDR3 extends over 14 amino acids. Germline assignment: CDR1 SGHRS and CDR2 YFSETQ. V lost 6 bases and J 0 bases, leaving 10 bases between the germline ends.

This clonotype was counted a few times. V is TRBV10-3 and J is TRBJ2-3; D gene uncertain. From germline, CDR1 is ENHRY and CDR2 SYGVKD. Trimming took off 2 bases at V and 0 bases at J, with 15 bases between the two ends. The CDR3 extends over 17 amino acids. The CDR3 region is CAISEDRSISSTDTQYF. In nucleotides, the CDR3 is TGTGCCATCAGTGAGGATAGGTCCATCTCTAGCACAGATACGCAGTATTTT.

The J gene is TRBJ2-2, the V gene TRBV7-9, with TRBD1 as a possible D gene (6 bases). The CDR3 extends over 13 amino acids. Germline lookup yields CDR1 SEHNR and CDR2 FQNEAQ (reference sequence). The ends were cut back, 4 bases at V and 9 bases at J, with 12 bases in the middle. The CDR3 DNA sequence: TGTGCCAGCAGCTCGGACAGTGACCGGGAGCTGTTTTTT. Residues: CASSSDSDRELFF.

The rearrangement uses TRBV4-3 and TRBJ2-1, with TRBD1 matching over 8 bases. The V and J ends lost 6 bases and 3 bases, in that order; junction bases with no gene match: 10. The CDR3 contains 16 residues. Looked up from germline, CDR1 is LGHNA and CDR2 is YSLEER. The CDR3 region has the DNA TGCGCCAGCAGTCGATTAGGGACAGGTCTCTACAATGAGCAGTTCTTC. Translating it yields CASSRLGTGLYNEQFF.

The table lists this clonotype with a few counts. V is TRBV15 and J is TRBJ1-6; D remains unclear. Germline CDR1 LNHNV, CDR2 YYDKDF (reference sequence). V was clipped by 0 bases and J by 7 bases, with 10 bases between them. The CDR3 consists of 15 residues. CDR3 region: CATSRDRAENSPLHF. CDR3 coding DNA: TGTGCCACCAGCAGAGATAGGGCAGAGAATTCACCCCTCCACTTT. The whole variable domain, filled in from reference TRBV15 and TRBJ1-6, reads DAMVIQNPRYQVTQFGKPVTLSCSQTLNHNVMYWYQQKSSQAPKLLFHYYDKDFNNEADTPDNFQSRRPNTSFCFLDIRSPGLGDTAMYLCATSRDRAENSPLHFGNGTRLTVT.

This chain connects TRBV6-5 to TRBJ2-7, with TRBD2 identical over 7 bases. This CDR3 has 16 amino acids. Germline V gene data show CDR1 as MNHEY and CDR2 as SVGAGI. V dropped 0 bases and J dropped 0; count of bases not matched to a gene: 5. CDR3 sequence reads: CASSYSGGWLSYEQYF. CDR3 coding DNA: TGTGCCAGCAGTTACTCGGGAGGGTGGCTCTCCTACGAGCAGTACTTC.

The genes are TRBV15 and TRBJ2-7; the D gene is possibly TRBD1 (5 bases). Germline V gene lookup returns CDR1 LNHNV and CDR2 YYDKDF (reference sequence). V gave up 0 bases and J gave up 1 base, with 10 bases separating them. The CDR3 has 15 amino acids. CDR3 sequence (DNA): TGTGCCACCAGCAGAGATAGGTCAGGGTCCTACGAGCAGTACTTC. Its translation is CATSRDRSGSYEQYF.

This clonotype was picked up a small number of times. V and J are TRBV20-1 and TRBJ1-1; D may be TRBD1 (5 bases). V was shortened by 3 bases and J by 5 bases, with 16 bases between the two germline ends. Looked up from germline, CDR1 is DFQATT and CDR2 is SNEGSKA (reference sequence). CDR3 length equals 14 residues. The CDR3 nucleotides are TGCAGTGCTAGTCGGATGCAGGCAGGGACTGAAGCTTTCTTT. Translating gives CSASRMQAGTEAFF.

The rearrangement uses TRBV12-3 or TRBV12-4 and TRBJ2-7; 11 positions match TRBD2. Trimming took 5 bases from V and 2 from J; bases not matched to a gene: 8. The CDR3 is 16 residues long. This chain's CDR3 is CASSARVSGGAYEQYF. The CDR3 DNA is TGTGCCAGCAGTGCCCGCGTTAGCGGGGGGGCCTACGAGCAGTACTTC.

This chain uses TRBV3-1 with TRBJ2-7, with TRBD1 matching over 8 bases. The junction had 5 bases not matched to a gene; V was cut back by 0 bases and J by 7 bases. Looked up from germline, CDR1 is LGHDT and CDR2 is YNNKEL (reference sequence). The CDR3 runs 14 residues. CDR3 DNA: TGTGCCAGCAGCCAAGATTCGGACAGGGCGGAGCAGTACTTC. This encodes CASSQDSDRAEQYF.

The sample holds a few counts of this clonotype. This chain links TRBV29-1 with TRBJ2-7, with 10 nucleotides matching TRBD1. Germline trimming cut 0 bases from V and 6 bases from J; bases unmatched to any gene: 5. The V gene's germline CDR1 is SQVTM and CDR2 ANQGSEA. This CDR3 has 14 amino acids. The CDR3 here is CSVEDPGTGVEQYF. The CDR3 DNA reads as TGCAGCGTTGAAGACCCCGGGACAGGGGTCGAGCAGTACTTC.

This chain uses TRBV9 with TRBJ2-1, with D perhaps matching TRBD2 (6 bases). V was trimmed by 1 base and J by 2 bases, leaving 13 bases between them. The CDR3 has 16 residues. Germline values: CDR1 SGDLS, CDR2 YYNGEE. The CDR3 protein is CASSVTIAAPYNEQFF. The CDR3 DNA reads TGTGCCAGCAGCGTAACTATAGCGGCCCCCTACAATGAGCAGTTCTTC.

The J gene is TRBJ2-1, the V gene TRBV20-1; 8 bases fit TRBD2. V shed 3 bases, J shed 5 bases, and the junction held 9 bases outside the gene matches. Germline CDR1 reads DFQATT; CDR2 reads SNEGSKA (reference sequence). The CDR3 covers 15 residues. The DNA for the CDR3 is TGCAGTGCTAGGCGTAGACTAGCGTTGAACAATGAGCAGTTCTTC. This gives the protein CSARRRLALNNEQFF.

The chain links TRBV29-1 to TRBJ2-5; a possible D gene is TRBD1 (5 bases). Germline V CDR1 and CDR2: SQVTM, ANQGSEA. This CDR3 spans 12 amino acids. V lost 5 bases to trimming and J lost 1 base, with 8 bases between them. CDR3 loop: CSVLRGQETQYF. The CDR3 region has the DNA TGCAGCGTTCTAAGGGGCCAAGAGACCCAGTACTTC.

This clonotype was seen only a few times. The chain combines TRBV10-1 with TRBJ2-1; maybe TRBD1 (6 bases). Trimming pared 10 bases from V and 4 bases from J, leaving 11 bases between. Germline-derived CDR1 and CDR2 are WNHNN and SYGVQD (reference sequence). The CDR3 is 12 residues long. In DNA form, the CDR3 reads TGCGCCACCCAGGGGCGGTACAATGAGCAGTTCTTC. It encodes CATQGRYNEQFF.

V gene TRBV11-2 combines with J gene TRBJ2-1; 13 bases line up with TRBD2. With V trimmed by 4 bases and J by 9 bases, 15 bases remained unmatched. This CDR3 has 18 residues. The germline V gene encodes CDR1 SGHAT and CDR2 FQNNGV. In DNA form, the CDR3 reads TGTGCCAGCAGCTCCCTATTCCGGACTAGCGGGAGATCGGCTGAGCAGTTCTTC. As protein: CASSSLFRTSGRSAEQFF. Complete variable domain (other parts from reference TRBV11-2 and TRBJ2-1): EAGVAQSPRYKIIEKRQSVAFWCNPISGHATLYWYQQILGQGPKLLIQFQNNGVVDDSQLPKDRFSAERLKGVDSTLKIQPAKLEDSAVYLCASSSLFRTSGRSAEQFFGPGTRLTVL.

This clonotype was seen more than once but under ten times. This chain uses TRBV6-6 with TRBJ1-6, with TRBD1 matching 7 bases. The trim removed 9 bases at V and 10 bases at J, leaving 9 bases unmatched. Germline V lookup: CDR1 MNHNY, CDR2 SVGAGI (reference sequence). The CDR3 contains 13 residues. In nucleotides, the CDR3 is TGTGCCAGTGATACAGGGGCCGGGTCACCCCTCCACTTT. Its translation is CASDTGAGSPLHF.

This clonotype was seen more than once but under ten times. The chain is built from TRBV7-8 and TRBJ2-3; 7 bases align to TRBD2. There are 14 residues in the CDR3. Per the germline V gene, CDR1 is SGHVS and CDR2 is FQNEAQ. The junction had 4 bases not matched to a gene; V was cut back by 3 bases and J by 4 bases. CDR3 sequence (DNA): TGTGCCAGCAGCTTTATGGCGGGAGCAGATACGCAGTATTTT. Amino acids: CASSFMAGADTQYF.